A selection of T cell receptor beta chains follows, all from one sample in a study of T cells in Graves' hyperthyroidism and ophthalmopathy. MiXCR, applied by TCRdb to the multiplex PCR reads, yields one record per CDR3 protein. The sample includes about 330,000 distinct CDR3 sequences, roughly 13% of them seen just once. Sequencing was carried out using blood. The receptors come from a woman aged 40 to 49 with Graves' ophthalmopathy. Both conserved end residues are part of each CDR3. A D gene is named only where the DNA matches it firmly. Part of the rows lack a size; the others show once, few, many or a class for expanded clones.

clone_size j_call v_call d_call cdr3_nt cdr3_aa
many TRBJ2-5 TRBV7-2 TRBD2 TGTGCCAGCAGCTTAGCTAGCGGGGGGGAGGAGACCCAGTACTTC CASSLASGGEETQYF
many TRBJ2-1 TRBV7-9 TRBD1 TGTGCCAGCCAGCTTAGATCAGGGGGTCGCTACAATGAGCAGTTCTTC CASQLRSGGRYNEQFF
many TRBJ2-7 TRBV2 NA TGTGCCAGCAGTGGGAATTACGAGCAGTACTTC CASSGNYEQYF
few TRBJ2-7 TRBV20-1 TRBD1 TGCAGTTCCCCACCGGGACAGAACTACGAGCAGTACTTC CSSPPGQNYEQYF
NA TRBJ1-2 TRBV11-2 TRBD1 TGTGCCAGCAGCTTAGAGGGACAGGGGGCGGGCTACACCTTC CASSLEGQGAGYTF
NA TRBJ2-5 TRBV5-1 NA TGCGCCAGCAGCTTGATGTCCCAGGGCTCTTCCGAGACCCAGTACTTC CASSLMSQGSSETQYF
many TRBJ2-3 TRBV12-3/TRBV12-4 NA TGTGCCAGCAGTTTATTTGGACACACAGATACGCAGTATTTT CASSLFGHTDTQYF
many TRBJ1-2 TRBV6-5 NA TGTGCCAGCAGTTACTCTTACCCCCTGATCGGCTACACCTTC CASSYSYPLIGYTF
many TRBJ1-1 TRBV20-1 TRBD1 TGCAGTGCGGAGACAGGGGGGTTGGACACTGAAGCTTTCTTT CSAETGGLDTEAFF
many TRBJ2-5 TRBV2 TRBD2 TGTGCCACGGGGCGGGAGAGTAACGGCCAGACCCAGTACTTC CATGRESNGQTQYF
NA TRBJ2-5 TRBV7-9 TRBD1 TGTGCCAGCAGACTCGGGACAGGGGCCCGTTTGGGGGAGACCCAGTACTTC CASRLGTGARLGETQYF
many TRBJ1-2 TRBV29-1 NA TGCAGCGGAACCGACACCTATGGCTACACCTTC CSGTDTYGYTF
many TRBJ1-2 TRBV7-2 TRBD1 TGTGCCAGCAGCTTAGGAACAGGGGGCTTCGGCTATGGCTACACCTTC CASSLGTGGFGYGYTF
many TRBJ1-2 TRBV5-8 NA TGTGCCAGCAGCTTGGTGTCAGCTCTCTATGGCTATGGCTACACCTTC CASSLVSALYGYGYTF
many TRBJ2-5 TRBV10-1 NA TGCGCCAGCAGTGAGTCAGGACAGACCCGAGAGACCCAGTACTTC CASSESGQTRETQYF
few TRBJ2-7 TRBV5-1 NA TGCGCCAGCAGCTTGCAGAGAGACGAGCAGTACTTC CASSLQRDEQYF
many TRBJ2-2 TRBV9 NA TGTGCCAGCACCGAAAAGGGTGAGACCGGGGAGCTGTTTTTT CASTEKGETGELFF
NA TRBJ1-6 TRBV5-1 NA TGCGCCAGCAGCTTGCTAGGGATGGATAATTCACCCCTCCACTTT CASSLLGMDNSPLHF
many TRBJ2-1 TRBV11-1 NA TGTGCCAGCGCGACAAGCGGGTCGCTTGGCAGGATAGAGCAGTTCTTC CASATSGSLGRIEQFF
NA TRBJ2-5 TRBV5-4 NA TGTGCCAGCAGCATCGACAAAGACCAAGAGACCCAGTACTTC CASSIDKDQETQYF
NA TRBJ2-7 TRBV2 NA TGTGCCAGCAGGGACTTTCGCTCCTACGAGCAGTACTTC CASRDFRSYEQYF
many TRBJ1-1 TRBV20-1 NA TGCAGTGCTAGAGCAGGGGACACTGAAGCTTTCTTT CSARAGDTEAFF
many TRBJ2-7 TRBV27 NA TGTGCCAGCAGTCTTAATACGGCCTACGAGCAGTACTTC CASSLNTAYEQYF
many TRBJ2-1 TRBV2 NA TGTGCCAGCAGTGATATTGGCTACGAGCAGTTCTTC CASSDIGYEQFF
many TRBJ1-4 TRBV20-1 NA TGCAGTGCTAGATATTTCGAGGCTGCAACTAATGAAAAACTGTTTTTT CSARYFEAATNEKLFF
many TRBJ2-5 TRBV12-3/TRBV12-4 NA TGTGCCAGCAGTTTCGGACATCGAGGGGAGACCCAGTACTTC CASSFGHRGETQYF
NA TRBJ1-6 TRBV7-9 NA TGTGCCAGCAGCTTCGGGGCGAGGGCACCCCTCCACTTT CASSFGARAPLHF
many TRBJ2-1 TRBV5-5 TRBD1 TGTGCCAGCAGCTTGGGGGACAGATACAATGAGCAGTTCTTC CASSLGDRYNEQFF
many TRBJ1-2 TRBV3-1 NA TGTGCCAGCAGCCAAGTCACGGGGGTTGGCTACACCTTC CASSQVTGVGYTF
NA TRBJ2-4 TRBV20-1 NA TGCAGTGCTCTTCCTTCCCTAGCCAAAAACATTCCGTACTTC CSALPSLAKNIPYF
few TRBJ2-1 TRBV6-1 TRBD1 TGTGCCAGCAGTTTCCTTCGACAGGGGGCCTACAATGAGCAGTTCTTC CASSFLRQGAYNEQFF
many TRBJ1-2 TRBV12-3/TRBV12-4 TRBD1 TGTGCCAGCAGCCTGGACAGGGGGAATTTGTATGGCTACACCTTC CASSLDRGNLYGYTF
many TRBJ1-6 TRBV28 NA TGTGCCAGCAGTTTAGGGGTTAGGAATTCACCCCTCCACTTT CASSLGVRNSPLHF